This is a list of T cell receptor beta chains from one sample in a study of regulatory T cells in long-lasting Graves disease. In TCRdb, the multiplex PCR reads were re-called with MiXCR into one record per CDR3 protein. This sample has more than 350,000 distinct CDR3 sequences; over 20% occur once, and the top ten carry more than 13%. This material consisted of peripheral blood mononuclear cells (PBMCs), taken when the disease was refractory, from a patient treated with antithyroid drugs. The receptors derive from a female donor with Graves disease. CDR3s include the opening cysteine and the closing phenylalanine or tryptophan. The D gene is left open where the match is weak. Only some rows state a clone size, as once, few, many or a class for expanded clones.

D gene	clone size	V gene	CDR3 length	J gene	CDR3 protein	CDR3 DNA
TRBD1	many	TRBV12-3/TRBV12-4	14	TRBJ2-5	CASTPTGSRETQYF	TGTGCCAGCACCCCGACAGGGTCGAGAGAGACCCAGTACTTC
-	few	TRBV20-1	15	TRBJ2-5	CSASPNPSSQETQYF	TGCAGTGCTAGCCCCAATCCAAGTTCGCAAGAGACCCAGTACTTC
-	-	TRBV11-3	15	TRBJ2-3	CAIPPDGRHTDTQYF	TGTGCCATCCCACCCGATGGGCGGCACACAGATACGCAGTATTTT
-	few	TRBV7-2	16	TRBJ2-2	CASSLGLGSRAGELFF	TGTGCCAGCAGCTTAGGGTTGGGTAGCCGCGCCGGGGAGCTGTTTTTT
-	-	TRBV15	12	TRBJ2-1	CATSKRWGEQFF	TGTGCCACCAGTAAGCGTTGGGGTGAGCAGTTCTTC
-	many	TRBV11-2	15	TRBJ1-3	CASSSDIGAGNTIYF	TGTGCCAGCAGCTCAGACATAGGGGCAGGAAACACCATATATTTT
-	many	TRBV5-1	14	TRBJ1-1	CASSVTGQTTEAFF	TGCGCCAGCAGCGTGACAGGTCAAACGACTGAAGCTTTCTTT
-	-	TRBV20-1	15	TRBJ2-2	CSARDQETNTGELFF	TGCAGTGCTAGAGATCAGGAGACGAACACCGGGGAGCTGTTTTTT
TRBD1	-	TRBV7-9	14	TRBJ2-5	CASSATGVMGTQYF	TGTGCCAGCAGCGCAACAGGGGTTATGGGGACCCAGTACTTC
-	many	TRBV28	13	TRBJ2-7	CASRGVGSYEQYF	TGTGCCAGCAGGGGGGTGGGCTCCTACGAGCAGTACTTC
-	-	TRBV3-1	16	TRBJ1-6	CASSRSRSSYNSPLHF	TGTGCCAGCAGCCGCTCGCGGAGCTCCTATAATTCACCCCTCCACTTT
TRBD2	-	TRBV6-1	13	TRBJ2-7	CASSERGGNEQYF	TGTGCCAGCAGTGAGCGGGGAGGGAACGAGCAGTACTTC
-	many	TRBV20-1	11	TRBJ1-4	CSAGGNEKLFF	TGCAGTGCGGGTGGAAATGAAAAACTGTTTTTT
-	many	TRBV28	13	TRBJ1-5	CASSTSWDQPQHF	TGTGCCAGCAGTACCTCGTGGGATCAGCCCCAGCATTTT
-	few	TRBV29-1	10	TRBJ1-1	CSARQTEAFF	TGCAGCGCCCGGCAGACAGAAGCTTTCTTT
-	few	TRBV29-1	13	TRBJ2-1	CSVEQDDYNEQFF	TGCAGCGTTGAACAGGATGACTACAATGAGCAGTTCTTC
-	few	TRBV29-1	15	TRBJ1-2	CSVETPLLRDYGYTF	TGCAGCGTTGAAACCCCACTACTCAGGGATTATGGCTACACCTTC
-	many	TRBV24-1	15	TRBJ2-2	CATSYGTPNTGELFF	TGTGCCACCAGCTACGGGACACCGAACACCGGGGAGCTGTTTTTT
TRBD2	many	TRBV27	15	TRBJ2-7	CASSFKTSANYEQYF	TGTGCCAGCAGCTTTAAGACTAGCGCCAACTACGAGCAGTACTTC
-	-	TRBV20-1	13	TRBJ1-1	CSARDRRSTEAFF	TGCAGTGCTAGAGACCGAAGAAGCACTGAAGCTTTCTTT
-	many	TRBV12-3/TRBV12-4	13	TRBJ2-7	CASSLGRLSEQYF	TGTGCCAGCAGCCTGGGGAGGTTGAGCGAGCAGTACTTC
TRBD1	-	TRBV30	19	TRBJ2-4	CAWRTGGDSNFLAKNIQYF	TGTGCCTGGAGGACGGGTGGGGACAGCAATTTTCTAGCCAAAAACATTCAGTACTTC
TRBD2	many	TRBV28	16	TRBJ2-5	CASSSPAGEGQETQYF	TGTGCCAGCAGTTCGCCAGCGGGAGAAGGGCAAGAGACCCAGTACTTC